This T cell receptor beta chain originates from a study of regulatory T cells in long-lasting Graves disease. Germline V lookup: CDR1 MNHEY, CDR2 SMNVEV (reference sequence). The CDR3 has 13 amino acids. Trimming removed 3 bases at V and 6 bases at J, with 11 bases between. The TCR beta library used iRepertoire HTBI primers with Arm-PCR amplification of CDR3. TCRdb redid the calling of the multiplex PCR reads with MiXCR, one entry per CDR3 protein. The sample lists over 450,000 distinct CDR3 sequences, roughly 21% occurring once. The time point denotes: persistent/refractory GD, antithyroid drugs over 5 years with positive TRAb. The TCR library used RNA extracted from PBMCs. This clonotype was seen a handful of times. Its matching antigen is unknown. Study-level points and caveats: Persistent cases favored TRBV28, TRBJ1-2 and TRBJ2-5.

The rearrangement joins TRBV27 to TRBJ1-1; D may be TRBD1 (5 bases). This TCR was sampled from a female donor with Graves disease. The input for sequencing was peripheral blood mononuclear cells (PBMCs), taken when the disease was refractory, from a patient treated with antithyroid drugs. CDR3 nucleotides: TGTGCCAGCAGTTTTGGCGGGACCTCTGAAGCTTTCTTT. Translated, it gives CASSFGGTSEAFF.